These 21 T cell receptor beta chains came from one sample sequenced in a study of vaccination and CD4 T cells after COVID-19. The treatment here: approximately 9-day PBMC culture with coronavirus spike peptide pools or control peptides (ViraFEST assay). The study sequenced cultured CD4+ T cell DNA using the Oncomine TCR Beta short-read assay. Using its own MiXCR run on the PCR reads, TCRdb lists one record per CDR3 protein. The sample contains fewer than 15,000 distinct CDR3 sequences, roughly 50% of which appear only once. The antigens for these receptors are not known. Sequencing was carried out using CD4+ T cells from blood, cultured in vitro. Receptor source: a human donor who had recovered from COVID-19.

This clonotype was counted a single time. J is TRBJ1-4 and V is TRBV25-1; no reliable D call. V was clipped by 7 bases and J by 5 bases, with 17 bases between them. Germline V gene sequence: CDR1 MGHDK, CDR2 SYGVNS. This CDR3 is 15 amino acids long. CDR3 sequence (DNA): TGTGCCAGCATGGAGGCGGGCAACCGAAATGAAAAACTGTTTTTT. This sequence encodes CASMEAGNRNEKLFF. The variable domain in full, with the rest retrieved from reference TRBV25-1 and TRBJ1-4, is EADIYQTPRYLVIGTGKKITLECSQTMGHDKMYWYQQDPGMELHLIHYSYGVNSTEKGDLSSESTVSRIRTEHFPLTLESARPSHTSQYLCASMEAGNRNEKLFFGSGTQLSVL.

This clonotype turned up a few times. V and J are TRBV15 and TRBJ1-1, with D hard to call. The CDR3 loop spans 12 amino acids. The V end was cut by 1 base, the J end by 8 bases, with 8 bases between. Germline loops: CDR1 LNHNV, CDR2 YYDKDF (reference sequence). Written as DNA, the CDR3 is TGTGCCACCAGCAGAGCACGGACCGAAGCTTTCTTT. Translation: CATSRARTEAFF.

The V and J genes are TRBV6-1 and TRBJ1-2; 8 bases match TRBD1. Germline V gives CDR1 MNHNS, CDR2 SASEGT. Germline trimming cut 6 bases from V and 7 bases from J; bases unmatched to any gene: 7. The CDR3 loop spans 13 amino acids. Here the CDR3 reads CASREDRAGGYTF. The CDR3 DNA sequence: TGTGCCAGCAGAGAGGACAGGGCCGGTGGCTACACCTTC.

This clonotype was seen a few times. J is TRBJ1-5 and V is TRBV6-2 or TRBV6-3; a possible D gene is TRBD1 (5 bases). Per germline, CDR1 MNHEY and CDR2 SVGEGT. The CDR3 runs to 16 residues. Trimming pared 5 bases from V and 2 bases from J, leaving 16 bases between. In DNA form, the CDR3 reads TGTGCCAGCAGTGACGCCGGGGCAATGGGCAATCAGCCCCAGCATTTT. This codes for CASSDAGAMGNQPQHF.

The CDR3 sequence is CASRSGGRGANTEAFF. Written as DNA, the CDR3 is TGTGCCAGCAGGTCCGGGGGACGGGGAGCCAACACTGAAGCTTTCTTT. The chain couples TRBV27 to TRBJ1-1; D might be TRBD1 (5 bases). The ends were cut back, 6 bases at V and 2 bases at J, with 19 bases in the middle. This CDR3 is built from 16 residues. In germline, CDR1 is MNHEY, CDR2 SMNVEV (reference sequence).

J is TRBJ1-5 and V is TRBV7-2, with 10 bases fitting TRBD1. The CDR3 consists of 16 residues. Trimming at V came to 0 bases and at J to 3 bases, leaving 2 bases not matched to a gene. The germline V gene has CDR1 SGHTA and CDR2 FQGNSA. The CDR3 protein is CASSLAGTGVNQPQHF. CDR3 nucleotides: TGTGCCAGCAGCTTAGCCGGGACAGGGGTCAATCAGCCCCAGCATTTT.

The chain has TRBV7-2 and TRBJ2-3; maybe TRBD1 (5 bases). CDR1 and CDR2 (germline): SGHTA, FQGNSA. The CDR3 sequence is 13 residues long. V was clipped by 5 bases and J by 4 bases, with 10 bases between them. The CDR3 DNA sequence: TGTGCCAGCAGCAGAACAGGTTCAGATACGCAGTATTTT. Protein: CASSRTGSDTQYF.

The rearrangement links TRBV20-1 to TRBJ2-7, with a tentative D call TRBD1 (5 bases). CDR1 and CDR2 from the germline V gene are DFQATT and SNEGSKA (reference sequence). The CDR3 loop spans 14 amino acids. V dropped 0 bases and J dropped 1 base, with 10 bases sitting between them. The CDR3 nucleotides read TGCAGTGCTAGAGACAGGGTTGGGTCCTACGAGCAGTACTTC. Amino acids: CSARDRVGSYEQYF.

This clonotype was seen only a few times. The rearrangement joins TRBV7-2 to TRBJ2-7; TRBD1 is a possible D gene (6 bases). This CDR3 has 13 amino acids. Trimming took off 3 bases at V and 3 bases at J, with 9 bases between the two ends. Germline V gene data show CDR1 as SGHTA and CDR2 as FQGNSA. CDR3 sequence: CASSFGQRYEQYF. DNA for the CDR3: TGTGCCAGCAGCTTCGGACAGCGCTACGAGCAGTACTTC.

This clonotype qualifies as large. This sequence joins TRBV7-2 and TRBJ1-5; D uncertain. This CDR3 region has 14 residues. Germline V CDR1 and CDR2: SGHTA, FQGNSA. V lost 0 bases and J 6 bases, leaving 9 bases between the germline ends. CDR3 sequence: CASSLAGEGQPQHF. DNA for the CDR3: TGTGCCAGCAGCTTAGCTGGGGAGGGTCAGCCCCAGCATTTT.

The CDR3 DNA follows: TGTGCCAGCAGTGAACAGGGAGGTCCTCAGCCCCAGCATTTT. Its protein product is CASSEQGGPQPQHF. The rearrangement links TRBV6-1 to TRBJ1-5; the D gene is possibly TRBD1 (5 bases). The CDR3 runs to 14 residues. Looked up from germline, CDR1 is MNHNS and CDR2 is SASEGT. The germline V and J ends were trimmed by 2 bases and 6 bases, with 11 bases remaining between them.

The rearrangement links TRBV2 to TRBJ1-5; tentatively, D is TRBD1 (6 bases). The CDR3 runs 15 residues. The germline gives CDR1 SNHLY, CDR2 FYNNEI. Trimming took 3 bases from V and 0 from J, leaving 9 bases between them. The CDR3 protein is CASSDRTASNQPQHF. CDR3 bases: TGTGCCAGCAGTGACAGGACAGCTAGCAATCAGCCCCAGCATTTT.

The chain couples TRBV28 to TRBJ2-1, with 14 bases lining up with TRBD2. The CDR3 totals 19 residues. Germline lookup yields CDR1 MDHEN and CDR2 SYDVKM. J was trimmed by 6 bases and V by 6 bases; bases with no gene match: 16. Here the CDR3 DNA reads TGTGCCAGCAGCCAACGGTTAGGGACTAGCGGGAGAAGTTTCAATGAGCAGTTCTTC. It encodes CASSQRLGTSGRSFNEQFF.

This clonotype was counted only a few times. This chain connects TRBV20-1 to TRBJ1-2; the D gene is possibly TRBD1 (5 bases). CDR3 length equals 11 residues. Germline values: CDR1 DFQATT, CDR2 SNEGSKA (reference sequence). V was pared by 6 bases and J by 5 bases, with 10 bases between. CDR3 loop: CSANPGYGYTF. Written as DNA, the CDR3 is TGCAGTGCAAACCCAGGGTATGGCTACACCTTC.

This clonotype was detected only a few times. The chain couples TRBV4-3 to TRBJ1-1, with 7 bases identical to TRBD1. The CDR3 runs to 14 residues. V lost 2 bases to trimming and J lost 4 bases; unmatched junction nucleotides: 4. CDR1 is LGHNA, CDR2 YSLEER, per germline. This CDR3 is CASSQLSGGTEAFF. The CDR3 nucleotides read TGCGCCAGCAGCCAATTGTCAGGGGGCACTGAAGCTTTCTTT.

The chain recombines TRBV12-2 with TRBJ1-5. TRBV12-2 has pseudogene status. The CDR3 is 13 residues long. CDR3 coding DNA: TGTGCACGGGAGAGGAAGGCTCGTCAGCCCCAGCATTTT. This translates into CARERKARQPQHF.

V and J are TRBV20-1 and TRBJ1-5; D gene ambiguous. The CDR3 covers 16 residues. Deletions cut 2 bases from V and 0 bases from J, with 14 bases between. From germline, CDR1 is DFQATT and CDR2 SNEGSKA (reference sequence). CDR3 protein: CSARSATSNSNQPQHF. CDR3 bases: TGCAGTGCTAGATCCGCGACCTCGAATAGCAATCAGCCCCAGCATTTT.

The chain recombines TRBV5-6 with TRBJ2-5, with 7 bases matching TRBD2. With V trimmed by 3 bases and J by 5 bases, 10 bases remained unmatched. This CDR3 has 15 residues. Germline loops: CDR1 SGHDT, CDR2 YYEEEE. CDR3 DNA sequence: TGTGCCAGCAGCTCCTCCGGGGGGAGCTGGGAGACCCAGTACTTC. Protein product: CASSSSGGSWETQYF.

This chain connects TRBV6-5 to TRBJ1-1, with D uncertain. Trimming stripped 0 bases from V and 3 bases from J, with 11 bases between. The CDR3 runs to 15 residues. In germline, CDR1 is MNHEY, CDR2 SVGAGI. CDR3 loop: CASSYSAPLYTEAFF. CDR3 nucleotides: TGTGCCAGCAGTTACTCGGCGCCGTTATACACTGAAGCTTTCTTT.

This clonotype was seen once. J is TRBJ2-7 and V is TRBV11-2, with D perhaps matching TRBD2 (6 bases). Per the germline V gene, CDR1 is SGHAT and CDR2 is FQNNGV. V was cut by 6 bases and J by 3 bases, with 12 bases left in between. This CDR3 contains 13 residues. The CDR3 nucleotides read TGTGCCAGCAGTGGGGGGTCGTTCTACGAGCAGTACTTC. Protein: CASSGGSFYEQYF.

The chain joins TRBV6-2 or TRBV6-3 to TRBJ1-2; no reliable D call. Germline V gene sequence: CDR1 MNHEY, CDR2 SVGEGT. V was clipped by 5 bases and J by 2 bases, with 9 bases between them. The CDR3 extends over 13 amino acids. The CDR3 protein is CASSDPWNYGYTF. CDR3 sequence (DNA): TGTGCCAGCAGTGACCCATGGAACTATGGCTACACCTTC.